The TCR beta chain described here comes from a study of cytomegalovirus exposure and HLA in healthy donors. As for the study in general: Earlier findings included approximately 120 million unique TCR beta sequences obtained from 150 million to 200 million T cells.

Study-wide findings and caveats: Overall, around 150 TCR beta chains were annotated as cytomegalovirus-associated.

Healthy bone marrow donors made up the donor group. This clone was seen a few times. The target antigen is unknown. Compared with germline, one end of the junction differs, possibly owing to a read error. This PCR relied on a set of 60 Vbeta primers and 13 Jbeta primers. Clones were read by immunoSEQ multiplex PCR, and TCRdb kept only the in-frame ones, dropping some. The sample includes roughly 150,000 clones, around three quarters of them seen just once. The source of this sequence is a woman in her thirties or forties in good health and CMV-seronegative. Sequenced material: PBMCs.

CDR3 coding DNA: TGTGCCACCAGTCACGGGGGATACAGGGGCCATCACTCTGGAAACACCATATATTTT. Amino acids: CATSHGGYRGHHSGNTIYF. The rearrangement uses TRBV10-3 and TRBJ1-3; 7 bases map to TRBD1. Germline CDR1 ENHRY, CDR2 SYGVKD. The CDR3 extends over 19 amino acids.